This TCR beta chain was identified in a study of STAT5B mutations in CD4+ large granular lymphocyte leukemia. Study in general: Among healthy controls, a particular HLA allele went with more CDR3 'QG' motifs. Study observations and caveats: No patients shared main leukemic clonotypes, though roughly 23% appeared at low frequency elsewhere. Without putative leukemic clones, patient CD4-sorted repertoires remained more clonal than healthy CD4+ repertoires.

Germline assignment: CDR1 SGHTA and CDR2 FQGNSA. The CDR3 extends over 16 amino acids. V was trimmed by 1 base and J by 4 bases, leaving 16 bases between them. Regarding this clone: The target antigen is unknown.

Per the authors' pipeline: A productive frequency of 2.59 x 10-5 was the lowest detectable. Libraries were prepared by immunoSEQ multiplex PCR; TCRdb keeps only in-frame clonotypes and omits some of them. D and trimming come from the DNA, and the V and J calls and clone size come from that table. The table records about 29,000 clones, more than 65% of them present only once. Sequenced sample: CD4+ T cells from blood buffy coats. The clonotype originates from a human donor in good health. The genes are TRBV7-2 and TRBJ2-5, with D tentatively TRBD1 (5 bases). CDR3 residues: CASSLEGSSWGETQYF. As DNA, the CDR3 is TGTGCCAGCAGCTTAGAGGGGTCTTCCTGGGGAGAGACCCAGTACTTC.